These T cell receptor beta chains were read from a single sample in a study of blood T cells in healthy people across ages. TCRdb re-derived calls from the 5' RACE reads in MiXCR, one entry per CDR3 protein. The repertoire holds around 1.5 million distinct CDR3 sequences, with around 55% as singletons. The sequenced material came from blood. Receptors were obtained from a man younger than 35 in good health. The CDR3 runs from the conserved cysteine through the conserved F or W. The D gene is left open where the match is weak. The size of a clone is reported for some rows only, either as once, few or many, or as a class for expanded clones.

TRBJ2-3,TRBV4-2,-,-,CASSQRDWGSGTQYF,TGTGCCAGCAGCCAACGGGACTGGGGATCGGGTACGCAGTATTTT
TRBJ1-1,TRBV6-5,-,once,CAISYNREAFF,TGTGCCATCAGTTACAACAGGGAAGCTTTCTTT
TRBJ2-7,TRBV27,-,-,CASSWAESSYEQYF,TGTGCCAGCAGTTGGGCGGAGAGCTCCTACGAGCAGTACTTC
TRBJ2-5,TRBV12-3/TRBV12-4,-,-,CASSGQADTYNEQYF,TGTGCCAGCAGTGGTCAAGCGGACACCTACAATGAGCAGTACTTC
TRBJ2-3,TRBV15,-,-,CATSRVLTGTSSTDTQYF,TGTGCCACCAGCAGAGTCTTGACAGGTACCTCTAGCACAGATACGCAGTATTTT
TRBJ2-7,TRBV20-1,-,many,CSARRTGINWGEQYF,TGCAGTGCTAGACGTACCGGGATAAATTGGGGGGAGCAGTACTTC
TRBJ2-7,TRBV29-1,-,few,CSVEDQVAYEQYF,TGCAGCGTTGAAGATCAAGTAGCCTACGAGCAGTACTTC
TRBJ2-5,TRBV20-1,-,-,CSASLTRDPRETQYF,TGCAGTGCATCCCTTACCCGGGACCCTAGGGAGACCCAGTACTTC
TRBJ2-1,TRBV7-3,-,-,CASSLTTDNEQFF,TGTGCCAGCAGCTTAACAACAGACAATGAGCAGTTCTTC
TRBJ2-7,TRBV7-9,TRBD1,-,CASSRTGVAYEQYF,TGTGCCAGCAGCCGGACAGGGGTTGCCTACGAGCAGTACTTC
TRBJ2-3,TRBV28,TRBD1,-,CASSQQGAETQYF,TGTGCCAGCAGTCAACAGGGGGCGGAAACGCAGTATTTT
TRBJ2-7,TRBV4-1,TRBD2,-,CASSQDWGTSFYEQYF,TGCGCCAGCAGCCAAGATTGGGGGACTAGCTTCTACGAGCAGTACTTC
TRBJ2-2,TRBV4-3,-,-,CASSQDYYTGELFF,TGCGCCAGCAGCCAAGATTATTACACCGGGGAGCTGTTTTTT
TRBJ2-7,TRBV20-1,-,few,CSARAFRGANEQYF,TGCAGTGCTAGAGCTTTTCGAGGAGCGAACGAGCAGTACTTC
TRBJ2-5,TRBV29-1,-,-,CSVEDSAATGQETQYF,TGCAGCGTTGAAGACTCGGCGGCCACTGGGCAAGAGACCCAGTACTTC
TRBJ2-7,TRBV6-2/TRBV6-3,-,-,CASSSSLAWEQYF,TGTGCCAGCAGTTCCAGCCTAGCATGGGAGCAGTACTTC
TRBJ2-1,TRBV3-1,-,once,CASSPRTQDNEQFF,TGTGCCAGCAGCCCGCGGACCCAGGACAATGAGCAGTTCTTC
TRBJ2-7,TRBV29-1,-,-,CSVVRQFGNEQYF,TGCAGCGTTGTTAGGCAGTTCGGTAACGAGCAGTACTTC
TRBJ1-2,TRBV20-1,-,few,CSARDKENYGYTF,TGCAGTGCTAGAGATAAGGAAAACTATGGCTACACCTTC
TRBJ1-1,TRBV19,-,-,CASRSSQNTEAFF,TGTGCCAGTAGATCGTCTCAGAACACTGAAGCTTTCTTT
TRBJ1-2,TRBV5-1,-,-,CASSLSAGDTYGYTF,TGCGCCAGCAGCTTGTCGGCAGGAGATACCTATGGCTACACCTTC
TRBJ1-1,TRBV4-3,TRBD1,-,CASSQNLGQSVNTEAFF,TGCGCCAGCAGCCAGAACCTGGGACAGTCGGTGAACACTGAAGCTTTCTTT
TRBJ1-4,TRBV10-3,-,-,CATTDSDRRNEKLFF,TGTGCCACAACGGACAGCGACAGACGTAATGAAAAACTGTTTTTT
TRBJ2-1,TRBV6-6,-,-,CASSYTPRGNEQFF,TGTGCCAGCAGTTATACCCCACGGGGCAATGAGCAGTTCTTC
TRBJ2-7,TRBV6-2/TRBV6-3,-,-,CASVSGRTRDEQYF,TGTGCCAGCGTATCCGGACGGACACGCGACGAGCAGTACTTC
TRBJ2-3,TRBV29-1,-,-,CSVDIRAYTQYF,TGCAGCGTTGATATTAGGGCCTATACGCAGTATTTT
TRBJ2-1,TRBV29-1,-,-,CSVELVTGVYEQFF,TGCAGCGTTGAGTTAGTGACGGGGGTCTATGAGCAGTTCTTC
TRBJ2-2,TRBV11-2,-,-,CASSLDYYPGGDLFF,TGTGCCAGCAGCTTAGATTACTATCCTGGCGGGGATCTGTTTTTT
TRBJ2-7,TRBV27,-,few,CASSLYPGAYEQYF,TGTGCCAGCAGTTTATACCCAGGGGCCTACGAGCAGTACTTC
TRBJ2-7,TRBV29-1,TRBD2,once,CSVGAGLQPGYEQYF,TGCAGCGTTGGAGCGGGACTACAACCCGGTTACGAGCAGTACTTC
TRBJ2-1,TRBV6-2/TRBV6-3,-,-,CASRVLYYEQFF,TGTGCCAGCAGAGTCCTTTATTATGAGCAGTTCTTC
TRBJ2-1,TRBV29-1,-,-,CSVGGGASYNEQFF,TGCAGCGTTGGTGGGGGGGCTTCCTACAATGAGCAGTTCTTC
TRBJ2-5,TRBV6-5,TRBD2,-,CASSISGTLQETQYF,TGTGCCAGCAGTATTAGCGGGACGCTTCAAGAGACCCAGTACTTC
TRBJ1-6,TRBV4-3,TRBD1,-,CASSHNDRAVSPLHF,TGCGCCAGCAGCCACAACGACAGGGCGGTTTCACCCCTCCACTTT
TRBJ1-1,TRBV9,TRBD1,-,CASRKRGQPNTEAFF,TGTGCCAGCAGGAAACGGGGACAGCCGAACACTGAAGCTTTCTTT
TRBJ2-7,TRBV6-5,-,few,CASSYFGEGYEQYF,TGTGCCAGCAGTTACTTCGGAGAGGGCTACGAGCAGTACTTC
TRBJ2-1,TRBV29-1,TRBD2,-,CSVEGLAGVYEQFF,TGCAGCGTTGAGGGACTAGCGGGAGTGTATGAGCAGTTCTTC
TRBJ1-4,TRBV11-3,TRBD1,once,CTSSPGQGANEKLFF,TGTACCAGCAGCCCGGGACAGGGGGCAAATGAAAAACTGTTTTTT
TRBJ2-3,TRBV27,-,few,CASTDRLDTQYF,TGTGCCAGCACCGACCGGCTAGATACGCAGTATTTT
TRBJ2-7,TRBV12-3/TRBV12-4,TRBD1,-,CASRKTGVYEQYF,TGTGCCAGCAGAAAAACAGGGGTTTACGAGCAGTACTTC
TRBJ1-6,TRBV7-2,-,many,CASSLAVGFNSPLHF,TGTGCCAGCAGCTTAGCCGTAGGGTTTAATTCACCCCTCCACTTT
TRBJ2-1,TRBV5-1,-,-,CASSPQSRDIFNGFGNEQFF,TGCGCCAGCAGCCCCCAATCCCGGGACATCTTTAACGGGTTCGGGAATGAGCAGTTCTTC
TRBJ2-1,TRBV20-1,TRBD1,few,CSAPGQGYNEQFF,TGCAGCGCCCCGGGACAGGGATACAATGAGCAGTTCTTC
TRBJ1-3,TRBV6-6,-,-,CASSYSGGDSGNTIYF,TGTGCCAGCAGTTACTCAGGTGGGGACTCTGGAAACACCATATATTTT
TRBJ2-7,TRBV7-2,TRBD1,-,CASTGGTGVYEQYF,TGTGCCAGCACCGGCGGGACAGGGGTCTACGAGCAGTACTTC
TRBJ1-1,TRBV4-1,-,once,CASSQVGTNTEAFF,TGCGCCAGCAGCCAAGTGGGGACGAACACTGAAGCTTTCTTT
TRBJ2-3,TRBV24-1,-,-,CATSTGGTDTQYF,TGTGCCACCAGTACCGGGGGCACAGATACGCAGTATTTT
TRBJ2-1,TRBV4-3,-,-,CASSQGGSLEQFF,TGCGCCAGCAGCCAGGGGGGTTCGCTCGAGCAGTTCTTC
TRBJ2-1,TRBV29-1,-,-,CSVENGGVFDEQFF,TGCAGCGTTGAAAATGGGGGCGTATTCGATGAGCAGTTCTTC
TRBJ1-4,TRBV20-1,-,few,CSAREGVSPNEKLFF,TGCAGTGCTAGAGAAGGGGTCAGTCCCAATGAAAAACTGTTTTTT
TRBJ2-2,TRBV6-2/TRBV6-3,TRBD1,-,CASSRNRGRAGELFF,TGTGCCAGCAGCCGTAACAGGGGCCGTGCCGGGGAGCTGTTTTTT
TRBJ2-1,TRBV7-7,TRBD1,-,CASSISGTGPFNEQFF,TGTGCTAGCAGCATATCCGGGACAGGGCCCTTCAATGAGCAGTTCTTC
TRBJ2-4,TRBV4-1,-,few,CASSQRSTTENIQYF,TGCGCCAGCAGCCAACGGTCCACGACTGAAAACATTCAGTACTTC
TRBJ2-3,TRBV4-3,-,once,CASSQDWGLSRGETQYF,TGCGCCAGCAGCCAAGATTGGGGGCTATCCCGCGGAGAGACGCAGTATTTT
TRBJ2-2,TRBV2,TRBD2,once,CASREGLATTGELFF,TGTGCCAGCAGGGAGGGACTAGCGACGACCGGGGAGCTGTTTTTT